The 18 T cell receptor beta chains in this list originate from one sample, sequenced in a study of blood T cells in healthy people across ages. PCR was performed a second time for roughly 7 to 11 cycles using a sample-barcoded 5' primer and a J-beta primer mix. TCRdb passed the 5' RACE reads through MiXCR, listing each CDR3 protein once. Of around 800,000 distinct CDR3 sequences listed, about 46% were seen once; the top ten hold around 18%. The sample was blood. The receptors come from a man at least 80 years old in good health.

The genes are TRBV6-5 and TRBJ2-1; D possibly corresponds to TRBD1 (6 bases). This CDR3 has 13 residues. Germline loops: CDR1 MNHEY, CDR2 SVGAGI. The germline V and J ends were trimmed by 5 bases and 5 bases, with 10 bases remaining between them. DNA of the CDR3: TGTGCCAGCAGTCAGGACAGCAACAATGAGCAGTTCTTC. Translated, it gives CASSQDSNNEQFF.

The chain has TRBV12-3 or TRBV12-4 and TRBJ1-5, with D uncertain. The CDR3 is made up of 14 amino acids. V was clipped by 6 bases and J by 5 bases, with 14 bases between them. CDR3 in amino acids: CASRVGLSHQPQHF. CDR3 nucleotides: TGTGCCAGCAGGGTAGGACTCAGCCATCAGCCCCAGCATTTT.

This clonotype has a handful of counts. The CDR3 loop reads CASSLVPAAGTQETQYF. The CDR3 DNA sequence: TGTGCCAGCAGCTTGGTGCCGGCGGCGGGGACGCAAGAGACCCAGTACTTC. The chain carries TRBV5-4 and TRBJ2-5; possible D gene TRBD2, 6 bases. The CDR3 covers 17 residues. From germline, CDR1 is SGHNT and CDR2 YYREEE (reference sequence). Trimming shortened V by 0 bases and J by 2 bases, and 17 bases separated the two germline ends.

This clonotype came up a few times. This chain connects TRBV6-2 or TRBV6-3 to TRBJ2-7; maybe TRBD2 (5 bases). V was cut by 5 bases and J by 3 bases, with 14 bases left in between. The CDR3 is 14 amino acids. Germline CDR1 and CDR2: MNHEY and SVGEGT. CDR3 sequence: CASSPLSGIYEQYF. CDR3 in DNA: TGTGCCAGCAGTCCCCTTTCCGGGATCTACGAGCAGTACTTC.

This clonotype was detected a few times. The chain combines TRBV9 with TRBJ2-7; 11 nucleotides match TRBD1. In germline, CDR1 is SGDLS, CDR2 YYNGEE. The CDR3 has 15 residues. V lost 3 bases to trimming and J lost 5 bases; unmatched junction nucleotides: 7. This CDR3 reads CASSAGTGGIHEQYF. In DNA, the CDR3 is TGTGCCAGCAGCGCTGGGACAGGGGGGATCCACGAGCAGTACTTC.

With respect to this clonotype: The junction does not match germline at one end; this may be a read error. The chain carries TRBV27 and TRBJ2-7; D perhaps matches TRBD1 (5 bases). The germline gives CDR1 MNHEY, CDR2 SMNVEV (reference sequence). The CDR3 has 15 residues. The CDR3 loop reads CASGDHQDRPYEQNF. CDR3 coding DNA: TGTGCCAGCGGAGACCATCAAGACAGACCCTACGAGCAGAACTTC.

This clonotype was counted between two and nine times. The chain recombines TRBV28 with TRBJ2-7; 7 positions match TRBD1. CDR1 MDHEN and CDR2 SYDVKM come from the germline V gene. V shed 6 bases, J shed 3 bases, and the junction held 8 bases outside the gene matches. CDR3 length: 14 amino acids. The CDR3 loop reads CASRALGQLYEQYF. DNA of the CDR3: TGTGCCAGCAGGGCACTGGGACAGCTCTACGAGCAGTACTTC.

In this sample, this clonotype turned up many times. The germline gene is not matched at one end of the junction; a read error may be the cause. This rearrangement joins TRBV7-2 to TRBJ2-3; a possible D gene is TRBD1 (6 bases). This CDR3 spans 13 amino acids. Per germline, CDR1 SGHTA and CDR2 FQGNSA. The CDR3 DNA reads as TGTGCTAGCAGCCTAGACAGGACAGATACGCAGTATTTT. This sequence encodes CASSLDRTDTQYF. Combining the CDR3 with reference TRBV7-2 and TRBJ2-3 gives the whole variable domain GAGVSQSPSNKVTEKGKDVELRCDPISGHTALYWYRQSLGQGLEFLIYFQGNSAPDKSGLPSDRFSAERTGGSVSTLTIQRTQQEDSAVYLCASSLDRTDTQYFGPGTRLTVL.

This clonotype was detected many times. V gene TRBV5-1 combines with J gene TRBJ2-7; possibly TRBD2 for D (5 bases). The CDR3 consists of 13 residues. Germline assignment: CDR1 SGHRS and CDR2 YFSETQ. The V and J ends lost 1 base and 3 bases respectively, with 8 bases between them. CDR3 region: CASSLRGLYEQYF. The CDR3, as DNA: TGCGCCAGCAGCTTGCGGGGTCTCTACGAGCAGTACTTC.

V usage is TRBV11-3 and J usage is TRBJ2-5; 7 nucleotides align to TRBD1. Trimming at V came to 4 bases and at J to 5 bases, leaving 10 bases not matched to a gene. Germline values: CDR1 SGHNT, CDR2 YENEEA. The CDR3 is 15 residues long. The CDR3 sequence: CASSSRQGGDETQYF. CDR3 DNA: TGTGCCAGCAGCTCCCGACAGGGTGGTGATGAGACCCAGTACTTC.

The J gene is TRBJ2-2, the V gene TRBV29-1; 7 bases are a match to TRBD2. CDR3 length: 15 amino acids. The V gene end was trimmed by 5 bases and the J gene end by 2 bases; junction bases not matched to a gene: 8. The germline gives CDR1 SQVTM, CDR2 ANQGSEA. This CDR3 reads CSVRIAGRNTGELFF. DNA of the CDR3: TGCAGCGTTCGAATAGCGGGTCGAAACACCGGGGAGCTGTTTTTT.

The chain couples TRBV20-1 to TRBJ2-7; the match to TRBD1 covers 8 bases. Matching the DNA end better, TRBJ2-5 makes the J call doubtful. The CDR3 loop spans 13 amino acids. CDR1 is DFQATT, CDR2 SNEGSKA, per germline (reference sequence). Here the CDR3 DNA reads TGCAGTGCTAGTACAGGGGGAGAAGAGACCCAGTACTTC. This gives the protein CSASTGGEETQYF.

The chain links TRBV7-9 to TRBJ2-1; perhaps TRBD2 as D (6 bases). V lost 5 bases to trimming and J lost 8 bases, with 13 bases between them. There are 13 residues in the CDR3. CDR1 and CDR2 (germline): SEHNR, FQNEAQ (reference sequence). DNA of the CDR3: TGTGCCAGCAGCCCCCTTAGCGGCGATGAGCAGTTCTTC. Residues: CASSPLSGDEQFF.

This clonotype was counted a few times. This sequence joins TRBV7-2 and TRBJ2-7; TRBD2 aligns across 7 bases. Looked up from germline, CDR1 is SGHTA and CDR2 is FQGNSA. Trimming cost V 3 bases and J 6 bases; bases outside gene matches: 11. The CDR3 totals 15 residues. The CDR3 coding sequence is TGTGCCAGCAGCTTTGAGTCACTAGCGCCAATCGAGCAGTACTTC. It is translated as CASSFESLAPIEQYF.

The chain uses TRBV27 and TRBJ1-2, with D tentatively TRBD1 (5 bases). This CDR3 is 13 amino acids long. V was pared by 8 bases and J by 0 bases, with 10 bases between. Germline CDR1 is MNHEY and CDR2 is SMNVEV (reference sequence). Here the CDR3 reads CASGQGSNYGYTF. Written as DNA, the CDR3 is TGTGCCAGCGGCCAGGGCTCTAACTATGGCTACACCTTC.

The genes are TRBV18 and TRBJ2-7; no firm D call. The J call may be mistaken, given a closer DNA end match to TRBJ2-4. The V gene's germline CDR1 is KGHSH and CDR2 LQKENI. This CDR3 has 13 amino acids. CDR3 loop: CASSPPSENIQYF. Written as DNA, the CDR3 is TGTGCCAGCTCACCACCGTCCGAAAACATTCAGTACTTC.

This chain connects TRBV20-1 to TRBJ2-3; possibly TRBD1 or TRBD2 for D (7 bases each). The ends were cut back, 5 bases at V and 8 bases at J, with 14 bases in the middle. From germline, CDR1 is DFQATT and CDR2 SNEGSKA (reference sequence). This CDR3 is 12 amino acids long. CDR3 loop: CSAQGGVVTQYF. CDR3 DNA: TGCAGTGCTCAGGGGGGGGTAGTTACGCAGTATTTT.

This clonotype was counted many times. This chain connects TRBV24-1 to TRBJ2-1; 7 positions match TRBD2. V was pared by 2 bases and J by 4 bases, with 7 bases of the junction left unmatched. The V gene's germline CDR1 is KGHDR and CDR2 SFDVKD. This CDR3 contains 16 residues. The CDR3 protein is CATSDSSGLRYNEQFF. The CDR3, as DNA: TGTGCCACCAGTGATTCTTCGGGACTAAGATACAATGAGCAGTTCTTC.